This T cell receptor (beta chain) derives from a study of cytomegalovirus exposure and HLA in healthy donors. CDR1 is MNHEY and CDR2 is SMNVEV in the germline V gene (reference sequence). The CDR3 has 13 amino acids. V dropped 3 bases and J dropped 2 bases, with 8 bases sitting between them. General study findings and limits: About 87% or about 30% of the time was how often most TCR beta V segments were productive, according to an earlier analysis.

In its sample, this clone was seen a few times. The antigen is unknown. Vbeta (60) and Jbeta (13) primers were used in the PCR. The assay was immunoSEQ multiplex PCR, and TCRdb's table has in-frame clones only and misses some. The sample includes about 140,000 clones, approximately 73% of them seen just once. The sequencing sample was made of PBMCs. The source is a human donor in good health. This chain links TRBV27 with TRBJ2-7; D call uncertain. The CDR3 reads CASSLTNTYEQYF. The CDR3 nucleotides read TGTGCCAGCAGTTTGACAAATACCTACGAGCAGTACTTC.